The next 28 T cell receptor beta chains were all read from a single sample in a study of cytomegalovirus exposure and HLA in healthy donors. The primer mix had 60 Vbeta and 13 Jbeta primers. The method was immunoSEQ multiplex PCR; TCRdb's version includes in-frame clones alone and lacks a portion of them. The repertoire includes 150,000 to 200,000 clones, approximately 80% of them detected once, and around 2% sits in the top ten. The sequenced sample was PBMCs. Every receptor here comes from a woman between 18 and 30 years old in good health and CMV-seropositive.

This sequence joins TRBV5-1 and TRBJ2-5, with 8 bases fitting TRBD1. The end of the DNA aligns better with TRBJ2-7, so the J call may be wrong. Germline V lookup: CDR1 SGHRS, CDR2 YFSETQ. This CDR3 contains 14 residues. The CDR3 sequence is CASSLVQGGYEQYF. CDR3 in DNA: TGCGCCAGCAGCTTGGTACAGGGGGGTTACGAGCAGTACTTC.

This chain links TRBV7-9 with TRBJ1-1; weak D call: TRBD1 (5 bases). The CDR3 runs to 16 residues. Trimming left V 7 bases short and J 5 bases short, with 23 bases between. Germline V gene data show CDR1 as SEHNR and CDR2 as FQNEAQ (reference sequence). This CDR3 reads CASTPGGGTLVTEAFF. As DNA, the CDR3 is TGTGCCAGCACCCCGGGCGGGGGAACGTTGGTAACTGAAGCTTTCTTT.

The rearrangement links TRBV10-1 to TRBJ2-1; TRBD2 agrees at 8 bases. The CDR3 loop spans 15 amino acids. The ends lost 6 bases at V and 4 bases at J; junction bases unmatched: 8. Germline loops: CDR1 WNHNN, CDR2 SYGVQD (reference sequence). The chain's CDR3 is CASSNPGTSYNEQFF. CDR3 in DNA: TGCGCCAGCAGCAATCCCGGGACTAGTTACAATGAGCAGTTCTTC.

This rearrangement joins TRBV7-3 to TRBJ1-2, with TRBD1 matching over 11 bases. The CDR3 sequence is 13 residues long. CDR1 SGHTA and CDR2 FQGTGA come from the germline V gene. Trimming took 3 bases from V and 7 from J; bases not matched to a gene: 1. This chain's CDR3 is CASSFGQGAGYTF. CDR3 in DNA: TGTGCCAGCAGCTTCGGACAGGGGGCTGGCTACACCTTC.

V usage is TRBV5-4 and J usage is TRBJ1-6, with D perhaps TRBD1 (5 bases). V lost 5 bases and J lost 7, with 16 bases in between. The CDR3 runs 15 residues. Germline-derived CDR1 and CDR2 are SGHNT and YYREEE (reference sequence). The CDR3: CASSLGQGRNSPLHF. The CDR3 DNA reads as TGTGCCAGCAGTCTGGGGCAGGGTCGGAATTCACCCCTCCACTTT.

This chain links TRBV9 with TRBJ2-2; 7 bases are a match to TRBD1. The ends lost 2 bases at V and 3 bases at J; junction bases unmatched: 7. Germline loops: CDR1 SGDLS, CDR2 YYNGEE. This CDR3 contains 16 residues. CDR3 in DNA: TGTGCCAGCAGCGTGGGGACAGCCTCTTACACCGGGGAGCTGTTTTTT. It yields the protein CASSVGTASYTGELFF.

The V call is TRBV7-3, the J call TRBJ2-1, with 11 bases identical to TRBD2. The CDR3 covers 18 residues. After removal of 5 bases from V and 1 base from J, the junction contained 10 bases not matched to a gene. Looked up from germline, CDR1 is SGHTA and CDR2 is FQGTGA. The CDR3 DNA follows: TGTGCCAGCAGCCTTAGCGGGGGGGCAGGAAGGTCCTACAATGAGCAGTTCTTC. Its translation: CASSLSGGAGRSYNEQFF.

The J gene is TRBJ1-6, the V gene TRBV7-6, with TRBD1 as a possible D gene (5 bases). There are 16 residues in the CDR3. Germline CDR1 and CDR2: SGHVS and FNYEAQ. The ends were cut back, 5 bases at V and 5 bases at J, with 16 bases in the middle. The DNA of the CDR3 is TGTGCCAGCAGCCCCCGACAGACCCAAGATAATTCACCCCTCCACTTT. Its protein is CASSPRQTQDNSPLHF.

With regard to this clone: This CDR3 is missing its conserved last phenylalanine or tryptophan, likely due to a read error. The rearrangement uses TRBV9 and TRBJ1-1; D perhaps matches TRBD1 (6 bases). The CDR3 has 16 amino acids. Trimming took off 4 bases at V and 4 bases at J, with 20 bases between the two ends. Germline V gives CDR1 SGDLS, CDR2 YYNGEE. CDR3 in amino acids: CASSLGGGVEGTEAFL. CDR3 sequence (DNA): TGTGCCAGCAGCCTCGGGGGGGGCGTGGAAGGCACTGAAGCTTTCCTT.

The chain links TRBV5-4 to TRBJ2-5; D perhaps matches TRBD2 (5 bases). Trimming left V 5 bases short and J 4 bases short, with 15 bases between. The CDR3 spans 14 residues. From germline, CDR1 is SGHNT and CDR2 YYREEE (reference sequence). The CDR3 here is CASRYRGSGETQYF. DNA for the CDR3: TGTGCCAGCAGGTATCGGGGAAGTGGAGAGACCCAGTACTTC.

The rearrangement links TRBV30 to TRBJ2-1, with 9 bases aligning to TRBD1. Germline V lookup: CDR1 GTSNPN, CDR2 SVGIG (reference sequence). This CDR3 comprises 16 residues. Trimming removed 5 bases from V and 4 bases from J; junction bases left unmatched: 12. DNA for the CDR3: TGTGCCTGGCTTCCCGGCGGGACAGGGACATACAATGAGCAGTTCTTC. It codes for CAWLPGGTGTYNEQFF.

CDR3 residues: CASSDEAGGWNEQYF. CDR3 nucleotides: TGTGCCAGCAGCGATGAAGCGGGGGGATGGAACGAGCAGTACTTC. V usage is TRBV21-1 and J usage is TRBJ2-7; the D call TRBD2 from the table was never checked on the DNA. TRBV21-1 is a documented pseudogene. The CDR3 is 15 amino acids.

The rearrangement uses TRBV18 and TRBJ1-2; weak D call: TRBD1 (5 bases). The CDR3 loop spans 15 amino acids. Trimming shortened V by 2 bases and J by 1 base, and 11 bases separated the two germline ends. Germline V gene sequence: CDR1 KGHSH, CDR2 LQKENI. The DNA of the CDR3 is TGTGCCAGCTCACCAAGGCAGGGTAATAACTATGGCTACACCTTC. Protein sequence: CASSPRQGNNYGYTF.

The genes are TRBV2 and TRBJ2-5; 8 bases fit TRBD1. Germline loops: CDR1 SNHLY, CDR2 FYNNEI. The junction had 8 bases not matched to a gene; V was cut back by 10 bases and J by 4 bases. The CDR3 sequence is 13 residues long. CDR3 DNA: TGTGCCACGTCCTGGACAGGGCCAGAGACCCAGTACTTC. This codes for CATSWTGPETQYF.

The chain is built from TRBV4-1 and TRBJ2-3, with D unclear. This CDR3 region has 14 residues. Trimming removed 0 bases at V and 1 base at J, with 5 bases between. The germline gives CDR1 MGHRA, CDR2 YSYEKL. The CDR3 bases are TGCGCCAGCAGCCAAGATCTACGCACAGATACGCAGTATTTT. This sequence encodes CASSQDLRTDTQYF.

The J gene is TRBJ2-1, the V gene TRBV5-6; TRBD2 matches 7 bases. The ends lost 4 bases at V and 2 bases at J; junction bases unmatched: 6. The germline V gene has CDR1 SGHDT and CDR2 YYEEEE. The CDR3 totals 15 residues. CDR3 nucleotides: TGTGCCAGCAGCCAAGCTCGGGGGGCCTACAATGAGCAGTTCTTC. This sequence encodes CASSQARGAYNEQFF. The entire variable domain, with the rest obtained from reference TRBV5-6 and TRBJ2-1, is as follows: DAGVTQSPTHLIKTRGQQVTLRCSPKSGHDTVSWYQQALGQGPQFIFQYYEEEERQRGNFPDRFSGHQFPNYSSELNVNALLLGDSALYLCASSQARGAYNEQFFGPGTRLTVL.

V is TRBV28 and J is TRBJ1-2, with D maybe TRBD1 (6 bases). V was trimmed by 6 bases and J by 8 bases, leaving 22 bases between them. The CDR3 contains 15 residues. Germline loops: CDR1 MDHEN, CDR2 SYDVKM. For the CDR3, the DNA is TGTGCCAGCAGCCTCGGACCCGGACAGTTCCAGGGCTACACCTTC. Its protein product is CASSLGPGQFQGYTF.

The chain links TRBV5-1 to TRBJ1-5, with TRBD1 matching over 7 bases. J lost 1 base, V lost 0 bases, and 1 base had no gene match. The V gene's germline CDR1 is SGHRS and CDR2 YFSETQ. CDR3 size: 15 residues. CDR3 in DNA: TGCGCCAGCAGCTTGGGGGACAGCAGCAATCAGCCCCAGCATTTT. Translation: CASSLGDSSNQPQHF.

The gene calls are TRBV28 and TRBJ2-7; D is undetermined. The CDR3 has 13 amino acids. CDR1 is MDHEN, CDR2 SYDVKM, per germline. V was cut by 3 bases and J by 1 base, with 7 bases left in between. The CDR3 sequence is CASSFTASYEQYF. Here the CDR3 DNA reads TGTGCCAGCAGTTTTACAGCATCCTACGAGCAGTACTTC.

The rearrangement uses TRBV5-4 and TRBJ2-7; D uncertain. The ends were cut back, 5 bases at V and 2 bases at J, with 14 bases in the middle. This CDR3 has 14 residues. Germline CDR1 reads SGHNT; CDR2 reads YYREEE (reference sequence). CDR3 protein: CASRATPLTYEQYV. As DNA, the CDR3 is TGTGCCAGCAGGGCGACACCTCTTACCTACGAGCAGTACGTC.

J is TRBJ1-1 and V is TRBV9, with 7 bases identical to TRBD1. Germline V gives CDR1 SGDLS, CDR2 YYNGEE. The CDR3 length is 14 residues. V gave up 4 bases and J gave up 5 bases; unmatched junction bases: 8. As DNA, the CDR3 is TGTGCCAGCAGCCCGCACGCACAGGGGACTGAAGCTTTCTTT. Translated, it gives CASSPHAQGTEAFF.

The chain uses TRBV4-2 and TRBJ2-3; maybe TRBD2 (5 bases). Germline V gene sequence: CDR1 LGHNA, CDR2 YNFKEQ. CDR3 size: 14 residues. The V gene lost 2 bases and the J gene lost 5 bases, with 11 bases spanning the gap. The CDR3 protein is CASSQSGSGDTQYF. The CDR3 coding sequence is TGTGCCAGCAGCCAAAGCGGATCAGGAGATACGCAGTATTTT.

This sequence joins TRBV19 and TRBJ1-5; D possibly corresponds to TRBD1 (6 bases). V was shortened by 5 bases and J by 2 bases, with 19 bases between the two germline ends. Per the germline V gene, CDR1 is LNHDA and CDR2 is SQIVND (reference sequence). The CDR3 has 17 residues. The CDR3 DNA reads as TGTGCCAGTAGTCCCGGCGGGGGCCTGTGGGGCAATCAGCCCCAGCATTTT. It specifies CASSPGGGLWGNQPQHF.

CDR3 nucleotides: TGTGCCTGGGACCTCCGAAGGGGATACGAGCAGTACTTC. As protein: CAWDLRRGYEQYF. The V and J genes are TRBV30 and TRBJ2-7, with a possible D match to TRBD1 (5 bases). Trimming removed 5 bases at V and 4 bases at J, with 15 bases between. The CDR3 totals 13 residues. In germline, CDR1 is GTSNPN, CDR2 SVGIG (reference sequence).

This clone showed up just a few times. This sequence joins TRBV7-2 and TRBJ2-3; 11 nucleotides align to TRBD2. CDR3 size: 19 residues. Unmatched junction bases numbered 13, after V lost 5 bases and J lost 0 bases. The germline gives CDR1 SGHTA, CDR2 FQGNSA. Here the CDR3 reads CASSLRAIAGGLSTDTQYF. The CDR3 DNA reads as TGTGCCAGCAGCCTCCGGGCCATAGCGGGGGGGTTGAGCACAGATACGCAGTATTTT.

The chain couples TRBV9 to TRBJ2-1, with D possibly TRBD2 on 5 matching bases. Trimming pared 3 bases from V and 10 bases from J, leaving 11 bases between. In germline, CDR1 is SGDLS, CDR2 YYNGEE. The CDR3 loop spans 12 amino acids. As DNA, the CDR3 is TGTGCCAGCAGCGCCCGTCCGGGGGAGCAGTTCTTC. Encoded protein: CASSARPGEQFF.

The CDR3 reads CASSVDGGYADTQYF. CDR3 nucleotide sequence: TGTGCCAGCAGCGTAGATGGGGGGTACGCAGATACGCAGTATTTT. The chain links TRBV9 to TRBJ2-3, with D maybe TRBD2 (6 bases). The length of the CDR3 is 15 residues. V was clipped by 0 bases and J by 4 bases, with 12 bases between them. CDR1 is SGDLS and CDR2 is YYNGEE in the germline V gene. Variable domain in full (rest from reference TRBV9 and TRBJ2-3): DSGVTQTPKHLITATGQRVTLRCSPRSGDLSVYWYQQSLDQGLQFLIQYYNGEERAKGNILERFSAQQFPDLHSELNLSSLELGDSALYFCASSVDGGYADTQYFGPGTRLTVL.

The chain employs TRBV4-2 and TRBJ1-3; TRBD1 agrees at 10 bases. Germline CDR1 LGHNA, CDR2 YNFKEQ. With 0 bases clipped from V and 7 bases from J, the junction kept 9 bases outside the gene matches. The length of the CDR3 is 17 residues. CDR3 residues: CASSQDLLGTGVNTIYF. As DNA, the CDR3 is TGTGCCAGCAGCCAAGATCTCCTTGGGACAGGGGTTAACACCATATATTTT.